The 25 T cell receptor beta chains below were found in one sample sequenced in a study of cytomegalovirus exposure and HLA in healthy donors. In the PCR, 60 Vbeta and 13 Jbeta primers were used. Profiled with immunoSEQ multiplex PCR; TCRdb holds only in-frame clones, not every one. The data hold just over 85,000 clones, with approximately 83% observed a single time. Input material: PBMCs. These receptors all stem from a man aged 35 to 55 in good health and CMV-seronegative.

The table lists this clone with a few counts. The chain joins TRBV5-4 to TRBJ2-7; no definite D call. V was shortened by 1 base and J by 0 bases, with 14 bases between the two germline ends. The CDR3 has 16 residues. In germline, CDR1 is SGHNT, CDR2 YYREEE (reference sequence). The CDR3 coding sequence is TGTGCCAGCAGCTTGTCGGAGCCGGGTAGCTCCTACGAGCAGTACTTC. Its translation: CASSLSEPGSSYEQYF.

The chain links TRBV19 to TRBJ2-4, with no clear D. CDR3 length: 14 amino acids. Germline V lookup: CDR1 LNHDA, CDR2 SQIVND (reference sequence). The V gene lost 3 bases and the J gene lost 7 bases, with 13 bases spanning the gap. The CDR3 sequence: CASSIVGVRNIQYF. The CDR3 nucleotides are TGTGCCAGTAGTATCGTTGGAGTGCGGAACATTCAGTACTTC.

The V and J genes are TRBV9 and TRBJ2-3; D might be TRBD1 (5 bases). The germline V and J ends were trimmed by 3 bases and 3 bases, with 14 bases remaining between them. CDR1 and CDR2 (germline): SGDLS, YYNGEE. The CDR3 loop spans 15 amino acids. The CDR3 loop reads CASSGRGSETDTQYF. Written as DNA, the CDR3 is TGTGCCAGCAGCGGTAGGGGAAGTGAGACAGATACGCAGTATTTT.

The gene calls are TRBV11-2 and TRBJ2-7; possible D gene TRBD1, 6 bases. CDR1 is SGHAT and CDR2 is FQNNGV in the germline V gene. The CDR3 totals 14 residues. The V and J ends lost 3 bases and 5 bases respectively, with 14 bases between them. CDR3 nucleotide sequence: TGTGCCAGCAGCTTGCCACAGGGTCGGAACGAGCAGTACTTC. Translation gives CASSLPQGRNEQYF. Using reference TRBV11-2 and TRBJ2-7 for the parts outside the CDR3, the full variable domain is EAGVAQSPRYKIIEKRQSVAFWCNPISGHATLYWYQQILGQGPKLLIQFQNNGVVDDSQLPKDRFSAERLKGVDSTLKIQPAKLEDSAVYLCASSLPQGRNEQYFGPGTRLTVT.

The chain uses TRBV10-3 and TRBJ2-1; 9 bases map to TRBD1. Germline CDR1 reads ENHRY; CDR2 reads SYGVKD. With 4 bases clipped from V and 2 bases from J, the junction kept 6 bases outside the gene matches. The CDR3 has 16 amino acids. CDR3 residues: CAISALQGAAYNEQFF. The CDR3 nucleotides read TGTGCCATCAGTGCCCTACAGGGGGCGGCCTACAATGAGCAGTTCTTC.

This chain uses TRBV10-3 with TRBJ1-2, with D maybe TRBD1 (5 bases). There are 13 residues in the CDR3. Germline assignment: CDR1 ENHRY and CDR2 SYGVKD. V lost 3 bases and J 4 bases, leaving 9 bases between the germline ends. CDR3 amino acids: CAISESGPYGYTF. The CDR3 DNA reads TGTGCCATCAGTGAATCAGGGCCCTATGGCTACACCTTC.

CDR3 nucleotide sequence: TGCAGTGCTCGGACTGCCTACGAGCAGTACTTC. This gives the protein CSARTAYEQYF. The chain employs TRBV20-1 and TRBJ2-7; possible D gene TRBD2, 5 bases. The germline V gene has CDR1 DFQATT and CDR2 SNEGSKA (reference sequence). V lost 5 bases, J lost 2 bases, and 7 bases lay in between. The CDR3 totals 11 residues.

The gene calls are TRBV5-1 and TRBJ1-5; 10 positions agree with TRBD1. The CDR3 is made up of 14 amino acids. Germline V gene data show CDR1 as SGHRS and CDR2 as YFSETQ. The V and J ends lost 4 bases and 5 bases, in that order; junction bases with no gene match: 3. CDR3 DNA: TGCGCCAGCAGCCAGACAGGGGGCGATCAGCCCCAGCATTTT. This encodes CASSQTGGDQPQHF.

This clone was picked up one time. The chain combines TRBV4-1 with TRBJ2-7; 8 bases are shared with TRBD1. Germline CDR1 is MGHRA and CDR2 is YSYEKL. Trimming cost V 4 bases and J 2 bases; bases outside gene matches: 4. The CDR3 contains 14 residues. CDR3 DNA: TGCGCCAGCAGCCTAAACAGGGGGACCTACGAGCAGTACTTC. It yields the protein CASSLNRGTYEQYF.

This clone was detected once. The chain couples TRBV7-9 to TRBJ2-7, with 11 bases lining up with TRBD2. Germline CDR1 and CDR2: SEHNR and FQNEAQ (reference sequence). The CDR3 totals 19 residues. V lost 5 bases to trimming and J lost 2 bases; unmatched junction nucleotides: 17. DNA for the CDR3: TGTGCCAGCAGCCCAACGACTAGCGGGGCGGTGGGCCGCGCCTACGAGCAGTACTTC. Amino acids: CASSPTTSGAVGRAYEQYF.

The chain has TRBV4-2 and TRBJ2-3; maybe TRBD2 (6 bases). V lost 6 bases and J lost 0, with 16 bases in between. CDR3 length equals 16 residues. Per germline, CDR1 LGHNA and CDR2 YNFKEQ. CDR3 sequence: CASSPLAGISTDTQYF. CDR3 DNA sequence: TGTGCCAGCAGTCCCCTGGCGGGGATTAGCACAGATACGCAGTATTTT.

J is TRBJ2-7 and V is TRBV5-1; 8 bases agree with TRBD1. This CDR3 has 15 amino acids. The junction had 8 bases not matched to a gene; V was cut back by 0 bases and J by 6 bases. CDR1 SGHRS and CDR2 YFSETQ come from the germline V gene. DNA for the CDR3: TGCGCCAGCAGCTTGGAAACAGGGGGTACAGGCGAGCAGTACTTC. Translation gives CASSLETGGTGEQYF.

J is TRBJ1-1 and V is TRBV20-1, with D perhaps matching TRBD1 (5 bases). V lost 8 bases and J lost 8, with 9 bases in between. Germline lookup yields CDR1 DFQATT and CDR2 SNEGSKA (reference sequence). The CDR3 is 9 amino acids. This CDR3 reads CSPSGEAFF. The CDR3 bases are TGCAGTCCCTCAGGGGAAGCTTTCTTT.

In this sample, this clone turned up a few times. This rearrangement joins TRBV28 to TRBJ2-6, with D possibly being TRBD2 (6 bases). Germline CDR1 reads MDHEN; CDR2 reads SYDVKM. The CDR3 has 14 amino acids. The germline V and J ends were trimmed by 5 bases and 2 bases, with 7 bases remaining between them. The CDR3 protein is CASSGTAGANVLTF. CDR3 DNA: TGTGCCAGCAGTGGGACTGCTGGGGCCAACGTCCTGACTTTC.

This clone was seen once. The gene calls are TRBV28 and TRBJ1-2; 10 nucleotides match TRBD1. Germline V lookup: CDR1 MDHEN, CDR2 SYDVKM. The CDR3 spans 16 residues. V was pared by 5 bases and J by 4 bases, with 10 bases of the junction left unmatched. For the CDR3, the DNA is TGTGCCAGCAGTGAAACCCCCGGGACAGGGGCCTATGGCTACACCTTC. This gives the protein CASSETPGTGAYGYTF.

This chain joins TRBV19 and TRBJ2-7, with D possibly matching TRBD1 (5 bases). Germline loops: CDR1 LNHDA, CDR2 SQIVND (reference sequence). The germline V and J ends were trimmed by 6 bases and 6 bases, with 21 bases remaining between them. The CDR3 length is 15 residues. CDR3 sequence (DNA): TGTGCCAGTAGCCAGATTAAGGGGATGTTGGCCGAGCAGTACTTC. It codes for CASSQIKGMLAEQYF.

This rearrangement joins TRBV15 to TRBJ1-1; D ambiguous. Germline V gene sequence: CDR1 LNHNV, CDR2 YYDKDF (reference sequence). Between the trimmed V and J ends, which lost 4 bases and 1 base, there was a span of 10 bases. The CDR3 has 14 residues. The CDR3 DNA reads TGTGCCACCAGCATCCCAGAGGGGAACACTGAAGCTTTCTTT. It codes for CATSIPEGNTEAFF.

The rearrangement links TRBV5-1 to TRBJ1-1, with 7 bases aligning to TRBD1. V was pared by 0 bases and J by 12 bases, with 8 bases of the junction left unmatched. Germline V gene sequence: CDR1 SGHRS, CDR2 YFSETQ. This CDR3 is built from 13 residues. The CDR3 DNA is TGCGCCAGCAGCTTGGATTCAGACAGGGCCACTTTCTTT. Amino acids: CASSLDSDRATFF.

The chain is built from TRBV5-1 and TRBJ2-7; 7 bases align to TRBD1. The germline V gene has CDR1 SGHRS and CDR2 YFSETQ. The J segment lost 6 bases and the V segment lost 4 bases, leaving 13 bases of the junction unmatched. There are 15 residues in the CDR3. CDR3 protein: CASSQWDSVFGEQYF. CDR3 in DNA: TGCGCCAGCAGCCAATGGGACAGTGTTTTCGGCGAGCAGTACTTC.

This clone came up once. This sequence joins TRBV10-2 and TRBJ1-2; the D gene is possibly TRBD1 (5 bases). Trimming stripped 0 bases from V and 8 bases from J, with 13 bases between. The CDR3 is 14 residues long. CDR1 and CDR2 from the germline V gene are WSHSY and SAAADI. The CDR3 nucleotides read TGCGCCAGCAGTGAGTCGCCAGGGCAAGGAGGCTACACCTTC. Translating it yields CASSESPGQGGYTF.

The chain uses TRBV19 and TRBJ2-3, with D perhaps TRBD2 (5 bases). The V end was cut by 8 bases, the J end by 4 bases, with 19 bases between. Germline V gene lookup returns CDR1 LNHDA and CDR2 SQIVND (reference sequence). This CDR3 contains 15 residues. The CDR3: CASSFGRGKPDTQYF. CDR3 bases: TGTGCCAGTTCCTTCGGACGGGGAAAACCAGATACGCAGTATTTT.

The V and J genes are TRBV4-3 and TRBJ2-7; D is possibly TRBD1 (6 bases). In germline, CDR1 is LGHNA, CDR2 YSLEER. This CDR3 contains 15 residues. The ends were cut back, 0 bases at V and 5 bases at J, with 14 bases in the middle. The CDR3 region is CASSQDGGAGDEQYF. The CDR3 DNA reads TGCGCCAGCAGCCAAGATGGGGGCGCCGGGGACGAGCAGTACTTC.

The chain employs TRBV9 and TRBJ2-5, with 8 bases aligning to TRBD2. The CDR3 spans 15 residues. CDR1 is SGDLS, CDR2 YYNGEE, per germline. With V trimmed by 4 bases and J by 0 bases, 5 bases remained unmatched. CDR3 in DNA: TGTGCCAGCAGCTACGGGGGGGGTAACCAAGAGACCCAGTACTTC. This sequence encodes CASSYGGGNQETQYF.

The chain is built from TRBV19 and TRBJ2-4; D perhaps matches TRBD1 (5 bases). There are 16 residues in the CDR3. The germline gives CDR1 LNHDA, CDR2 SQIVND (reference sequence). Trimming removed 1 base from V and 0 bases from J, with 10 bases in between. This CDR3 is CASSIGGNIAKNIQYF. CDR3 coding DNA: TGTGCCAGTAGTATAGGGGGCAATATAGCCAAAAACATTCAGTACTTC.

This clone was seen a single time. The V gene is TRBV10-3, the J gene TRBJ2-7, with D possibly being TRBD1 (5 bases). The V end lost 3 bases, the J end lost 5 bases, and 11 bases lay between the germline ends. The CDR3 has 13 amino acids. Germline-derived CDR1 and CDR2 are ENHRY and SYGVKD. The CDR3 loop reads CAISDRVSHEQYF. The CDR3 DNA follows: TGTGCCATCAGTGACAGGGTTTCCCACGAGCAGTACTTC.